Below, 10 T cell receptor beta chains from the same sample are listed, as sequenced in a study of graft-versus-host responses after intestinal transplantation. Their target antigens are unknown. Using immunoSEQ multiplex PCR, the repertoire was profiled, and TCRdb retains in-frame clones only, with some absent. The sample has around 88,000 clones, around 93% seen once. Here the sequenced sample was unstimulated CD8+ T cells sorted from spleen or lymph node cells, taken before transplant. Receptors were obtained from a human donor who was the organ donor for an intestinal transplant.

CDR3 DNA sequence: TGTGCCATCAGTGTCCTAGCGGGAGACAATGAGCAGTTCTTC. Amino acids: CAISVLAGDNEQFF. The V gene is TRBV10-3, the J gene TRBJ2-1; 10 nucleotides line up with TRBD2. Germline V gene sequence: CDR1 ENHRY, CDR2 SYGVKD. The CDR3 is 14 amino acids. V shed 4 bases and J 5 bases; nucleotides not matched to a gene: 2.

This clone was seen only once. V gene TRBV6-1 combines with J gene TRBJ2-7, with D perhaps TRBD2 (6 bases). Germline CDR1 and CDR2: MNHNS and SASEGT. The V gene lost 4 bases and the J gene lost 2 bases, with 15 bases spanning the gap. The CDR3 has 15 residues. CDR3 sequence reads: CASSVGGSRTYEQYF. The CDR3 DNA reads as TGTGCCAGCAGTGTAGGAGGGTCAAGGACCTACGAGCAGTACTTC.

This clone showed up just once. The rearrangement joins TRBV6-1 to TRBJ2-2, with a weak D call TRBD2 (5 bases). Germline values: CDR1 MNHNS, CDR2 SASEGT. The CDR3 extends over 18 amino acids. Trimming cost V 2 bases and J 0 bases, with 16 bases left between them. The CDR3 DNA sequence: TGTGCCAGCAGTGAAAGGATGAGGGAAATATCGAACACCGGGGAGCTGTTTTTT. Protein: CASSERMREISNTGELFF.

The CDR3 is CASSQDPGRRNEQFF. The CDR3 DNA is TGTGCCAGCAGCCAAGATCCAGGCCGGCGAAATGAGCAGTTCTTC. The chain is built from TRBV4-2 and TRBJ2-1; D uncertain. The CDR3 length is 15 residues. Trimming pared 0 bases from V and 7 bases from J, leaving 13 bases between. Germline CDR1 is LGHNA and CDR2 is YNFKEQ.

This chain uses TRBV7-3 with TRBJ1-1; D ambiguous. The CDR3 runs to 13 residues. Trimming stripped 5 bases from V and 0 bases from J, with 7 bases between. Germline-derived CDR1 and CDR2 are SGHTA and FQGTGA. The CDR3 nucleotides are TGTGCCAGCAGCAACAGCCTGAACACTGAAGCTTTCTTT. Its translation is CASSNSLNTEAFF.

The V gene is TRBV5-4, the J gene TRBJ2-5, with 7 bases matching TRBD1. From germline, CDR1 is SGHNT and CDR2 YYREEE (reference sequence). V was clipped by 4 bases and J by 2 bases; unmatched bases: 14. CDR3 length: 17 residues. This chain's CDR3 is CASSQIGTAPYQETQYF. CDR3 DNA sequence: TGTGCCAGCAGCCAAATTGGGACAGCCCCGTATCAAGAGACCCAGTACTTC.

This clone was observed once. The CDR3: CASSPVQGYTGELFF. The CDR3, as DNA: TGTGCCAGCAGCCCCGTCCAGGGATACACCGGGGAGCTGTTTTTT. V and J are TRBV7-9 and TRBJ2-2, with D possibly TRBD1 on 5 matching bases. V lost 5 bases and J 3 bases, leaving 13 bases between the germline ends. CDR3 length equals 15 residues. Per germline, CDR1 SEHNR and CDR2 FQNEAQ (reference sequence).

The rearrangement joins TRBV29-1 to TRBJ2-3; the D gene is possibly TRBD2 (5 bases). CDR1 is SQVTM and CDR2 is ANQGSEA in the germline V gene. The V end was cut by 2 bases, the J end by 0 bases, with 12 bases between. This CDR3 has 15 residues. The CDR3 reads CSVEMGSDSTDTQYF. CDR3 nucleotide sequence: TGCAGCGTTGAAATGGGTAGCGATAGCACAGATACGCAGTATTTT.

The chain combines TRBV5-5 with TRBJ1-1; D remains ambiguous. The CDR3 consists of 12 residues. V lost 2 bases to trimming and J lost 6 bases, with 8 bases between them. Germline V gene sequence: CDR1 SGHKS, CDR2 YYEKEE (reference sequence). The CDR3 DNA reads TGTGCCAGCAGCTTCAGCGGAGCTGAAGCTTTCTTT. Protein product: CASSFSGAEAFF. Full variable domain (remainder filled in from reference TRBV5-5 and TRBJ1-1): DAGVTQSPTHLIKTRGQQVTLRCSPISGHKSVSWYQQVLGQGPQFIFQYYEKEERGRGNFPDRFSARQFPNYSSELNVNALLLGDSALYLCASSFSGAEAFFGQGTRLTVV.

DNA for the CDR3: TGTGCCAGCAGCTTGGAGGGGGATAGACAGCCCCAGCATTTT. Its protein is CASSLEGDRQPQHF. The chain uses TRBV5-4 and TRBJ1-5, with TRBD1 as a possible D gene (6 bases). Germline V gene data show CDR1 as SGHNT and CDR2 as YYREEE (reference sequence). There are 14 residues in the CDR3. The V end was cut by 0 bases, the J end by 7 bases, with 11 bases between.